One and the same sample provided the 14 T cell receptor beta chains below, sequenced in a study of response to subunit inactivated influenza vaccine. TCRdb redid the calling of the RT-PCR reads with MiXCR, one entry per CDR3 protein. The table records approximately 490,000 distinct CDR3 sequences, approximately 7.7% of them present only once. Sequenced material: PBMCs from blood, taken 23 to 25 months after vaccination. These receptors were taken from a man between 50 and 75 years old who received an inactivated influenza vaccine.

This chain uses TRBV5-4 with TRBJ2-1; D gene uncertain. V shed 4 bases and J shed 4 bases, with 6 bases lying between them. The CDR3 contains 12 residues. Germline lookup yields CDR1 SGHNT and CDR2 YYREEE (reference sequence). This CDR3 is CASSHPYNEQFF. CDR3 in DNA: TGTGCCAGCAGCCACCCATACAATGAGCAGTTCTTC.

This clonotype was counted a few times. A much larger clonotype is one base distant, so this may be a read error. J is TRBJ2-3 and V is TRBV20-1; 11 bases are shared with TRBD2. CDR1 is DFQATT, CDR2 SNEGSKA, per germline (reference sequence). The CDR3 is 16 residues long. CDR3 sequence: CCATLISGRARDTQYF. CDR3 DNA sequence: TGCTGTGCTACCCTTATTAGCGGGAGGGCCCGAGATACGCAGTATTTT.

The chain couples TRBV5-1 to TRBJ2-5; D ambiguous. In germline, CDR1 is SGHRS, CDR2 YFSETQ. Trimming stripped 2 bases from V and 3 bases from J, with 8 bases between. This CDR3 contains 13 residues. Here the CDR3 DNA reads TGCGCCAGCAGCTTTTCGGTTGAAGAGACCCAGTACTTC. Protein sequence: CASSFSVEETQYF.

CDR3 DNA sequence: TGTGCCAGCAGCTTAGCGGGGGGGCTCTATGAGCAGTTCTTC. This encodes CASSLAGGLYEQFF. The chain is built from TRBV7-6 and TRBJ2-1; weak D call: TRBD2 (7 bases). The length of the CDR3 is 14 residues. The V gene lost 0 bases and the J gene lost 8 bases, with 11 bases spanning the gap. The germline gives CDR1 SGHVS, CDR2 FNYEAQ.

CDR3 sequence: CASSFHLRQGNEQFF. In DNA form, the CDR3 reads TGTGCCAGCAGCTTCCATCTACGGCAGGGGAATGAGCAGTTCTTC. The J gene is TRBJ2-1, the V gene TRBV7-9, with D possibly TRBD1 on 6 matching bases. This CDR3 has 15 amino acids. The V gene lost 3 bases and the J gene lost 7 bases, with 16 bases spanning the gap. The V gene's germline CDR1 is SEHNR and CDR2 FQNEAQ (reference sequence).

This clonotype occurred many times. CDR3 region: CASSVRADLFIRNEQFF. DNA of the CDR3: TGTGCCAGCAGCGTAAGGGCCGATCTATTCATTAGAAATGAGCAGTTCTTC. The genes are TRBV9 and TRBJ2-1, with D unresolved. With 1 base removed from V and 7 bases from J, the gap between germline ends came to 21 bases. The CDR3 consists of 17 residues. Germline CDR1 and CDR2: SGDLS and YYNGEE.

This clonotype was picked up many times. This chain joins TRBV10-3 and TRBJ2-3, with 10 bases that match TRBD2. CDR1 and CDR2 from the germline V gene are ENHRY and SYGVKD. The CDR3 loop spans 16 amino acids. J lost 6 bases, V lost 0 bases, and 6 bases had no gene match. In DNA, the CDR3 is TGTGCCATCAGTGAGTCGCCTAGCGGGGGAGTGGATACGCAGTATTTT. Translation gives CAISESPSGGVDTQYF.

This clonotype was counted only a few times. The missing conserved phenylalanine or tryptophan at the end of this CDR3 makes a read error likely. The rearrangement joins TRBV6-1 to TRBJ2-5; possible D gene TRBD2, 7 bases. V was shortened by 11 bases and J by 5 bases, with 18 bases between the two germline ends. The CDR3 runs to 13 residues. From germline, CDR1 is MNHNS and CDR2 SASEGT. The CDR3 sequence: CASSGGISETQYS. Here the CDR3 DNA reads TGTGCCTCCTCGGGGGGCATTTCGGAGACCCAGTACTCC.

The chain recombines TRBV27 with TRBJ2-7; the D is unclear. Germline V CDR1 and CDR2: MNHEY, SMNVEV (reference sequence). This CDR3 is 14 amino acids long. Trimming left V 0 bases short and J 1 base short, with 7 bases between. The CDR3 loop is CASSLSYQSYEQYF. CDR3 nucleotides: TGTGCCAGCAGTTTATCTTACCAATCCTACGAGCAGTACTTC.

V gene TRBV20-1 combines with J gene TRBJ2-1, with 7 bases identical to TRBD2. The ends lost 2 bases at V and 2 bases at J; junction bases unmatched: 6. CDR3 length: 15 amino acids. Germline CDR1 DFQATT, CDR2 SNEGSKA (reference sequence). For the CDR3, the DNA is TGCAGTGCTAGAATCGGGACTAACACCTACAATGAGCAGTTCTTC. Translation gives CSARIGTNTYNEQFF.

This clonotype was observed a handful of times. The genes are TRBV11-2 and TRBJ2-3; no firm D call. V lost 1 base, J lost 8 bases, and 7 bases lay in between. Germline CDR1 SGHAT, CDR2 FQNNGV. The CDR3 sequence is 12 residues long. CDR3 nucleotide sequence: TGTGCCAGCAGCTTAGGGGCAGTTACGCAGTATTTT. Translated: CASSLGAVTQYF.

The rearrangement uses TRBV9 and TRBJ1-1; tentatively, D is TRBD1 (5 bases). Germline CDR1 reads SGDLS; CDR2 reads YYNGEE. Trimming removed 1 base from V and 1 base from J, with 11 bases in between. The CDR3 consists of 15 residues. The CDR3 here is CASSVRAGRNTEAFF. DNA of the CDR3: TGTGCCAGCAGCGTAAGAGCGGGGCGGAACACTGAAGCTTTCTTT.

The rearrangement uses TRBV9 and TRBJ2-1, with D perhaps given as TRBD1 or TRBD2 (5 bases each). V was clipped by 3 bases and J by 0 bases, with 19 bases between them. The CDR3 covers 18 residues. Germline loops: CDR1 SGDLS, CDR2 YYNGEE. CDR3 sequence reads: CASSGVPDGTSSYNEQFF. In DNA form, the CDR3 reads TGTGCCAGCAGCGGCGTTCCTGACGGGACCAGCTCCTACAATGAGCAGTTCTTC.

This clonotype was observed many times. The CDR3 DNA is TGCAGTGCTAGAGATGGTAGTTATAATTCACCCCTCCACTTT. It is translated as CSARDGSYNSPLHF. This chain joins TRBV20-1 and TRBJ1-6, with no clear D. The CDR3 loop spans 14 amino acids. Germline CDR1 is DFQATT and CDR2 is SNEGSKA (reference sequence). The ends were cut back, 0 bases at V and 4 bases at J, with 7 bases in the middle.